A single sample is the source of the 10 T cell receptor beta chains below, sequenced in a study of T cell repertoires in cytomegalovirus infection. Using its own MiXCR run on the reads, TCRdb lists one record per CDR3 protein. The sample consists of more than 350,000 distinct CDR3 sequences, approximately 31% of them appearing once. Material: PBMCs. The receptors were gathered from a human donor in good health (CMV status not recorded). Some clones in this sample may be carry-over from other donors' samples.

V gene TRBV7-9 combines with J gene TRBJ1-2; 10 positions match TRBD1. The ends lost 5 bases at V and 3 bases at J; junction bases unmatched: 6. Germline V CDR1 and CDR2: SEHNR, FQNEAQ (reference sequence). This CDR3 contains 15 residues. CDR3 in amino acids: CASSETGGADYGYTF. CDR3 DNA sequence: TGTGCCAGCAGCGAGACAGGGGGCGCTGACTATGGCTACACCTTC.

This clonotype has more than one count but fewer than ten. V is TRBV5-6 and J is TRBJ1-2; TRBD1 agrees at 8 bases. The CDR3 spans 17 residues. Germline-derived CDR1 and CDR2 are SGHDT and YYEEEE. With V trimmed by 1 base and J by 3 bases, 11 bases remained unmatched. Here the CDR3 reads CASSLFFRRQGYYGYTF. The CDR3 DNA sequence: TGTGCCAGCAGCTTGTTCTTCCGCCGACAGGGGTACTATGGCTACACCTTC.

The chain joins TRBV7-9 to TRBJ2-5, with D maybe TRBD2 (7 bases). From germline, CDR1 is SEHNR and CDR2 FQNEAQ (reference sequence). The CDR3 has 12 amino acids. V gave up 8 bases and J gave up 5 bases, with 12 bases separating them. CDR3 in DNA: TGTGCCAGCGGGGGGGCCCGGGAGACCCAGTACTTC. Translated, it gives CASGGARETQYF.

This clonotype was observed a handful of times. The V and J genes are TRBV5-1 and TRBJ1-1; 7 bases agree with TRBD1. The CDR3 is 15 residues long. The junction had 3 bases not matched to a gene; V was cut back by 0 bases and J by 1 base. Germline lookup yields CDR1 SGHRS and CDR2 YFSETQ. CDR3 DNA: TGCGCCAGCAGCTTGGTCGGGACAGCGAACACTGAAGCTTTCTTT. Translating it yields CASSLVGTANTEAFF.

As regards this clonotype: It may be a read error: a sequence one base away is much more abundant. The chain joins TRBV7-9 to TRBJ2-5; 7 nucleotides line up with TRBD1. Germline CDR1 and CDR2: SEHNR and FQNEAQ (reference sequence). This CDR3 comprises 15 residues. The CDR3 nucleotides are TGTGCCAGCAGCCAGGGGGTACTCGGGCAGGAGACCCCGTACTTC. Encoded protein: CASSQGVLGQETPYF.

In its sample, this clonotype was seen a few times. The chain is built from TRBV5-1 and TRBJ2-1, with TRBD1 identical over 7 bases. Germline CDR1 is SGHRS and CDR2 is YFSETQ. V shed 6 bases and J 7 bases; nucleotides not matched to a gene: 7. The CDR3 has 13 amino acids. The CDR3 here is CASKGGERNEQFF. For the CDR3, the DNA is TGCGCCAGCAAAGGGGGCGAAAGGAATGAGCAGTTCTTC.

V is TRBV6-6 and J is TRBJ1-5, with 8 bases identical to TRBD1. Germline V gene sequence: CDR1 MNHNY, CDR2 SVGAGI (reference sequence). The V segment lost 2 bases and the J segment 5 bases; nucleotides outside the gene matches: 8. This CDR3 region has 16 residues. CDR3 nucleotide sequence: TGTGCCAGCAGTTACCACAACAGGGGGGTGTATCAGCCCCAGCATTTT. Protein product: CASSYHNRGVYQPQHF.

The gene calls are TRBV19 and TRBJ1-2; D remains ambiguous. V was trimmed by 8 bases and J by 3 bases, leaving 10 bases between them. The CDR3 runs to 12 residues. The germline V gene encodes CDR1 LNHDA and CDR2 SQIVND (reference sequence). The CDR3 here is CASQSADYGYTF. CDR3 nucleotides: TGTGCCAGTCAATCAGCGGACTATGGCTACACCTTC.

In its sample, this clonotype was seen many times. V and J are TRBV4-2 and TRBJ2-5; 11 bases map to TRBD2. This CDR3 comprises 16 residues. The trim removed 5 bases at V and 5 bases at J, leaving 10 bases unmatched. From germline, CDR1 is LGHNA and CDR2 YNFKEQ. CDR3: CASSAQPSGGMETQYF. The CDR3 DNA reads as TGTGCCAGCAGCGCCCAACCTAGCGGGGGGATGGAGACCCAGTACTTC.

This clonotype was counted ten times or more. V and J are TRBV7-9 and TRBJ1-3; a weak D match, TRBD1 (5 bases). V was cut by 6 bases and J by 1 base, with 13 bases left in between. Germline assignment: CDR1 SEHNR and CDR2 FQNEAQ (reference sequence). The CDR3 sequence is 15 residues long. This chain's CDR3 is CASRELGESGNTIYF. CDR3 bases: TGTGCCAGCAGAGAGCTGGGGGAATCTGGAAACACCATATATTTT.